The clone carrying this TCR beta chain was observed a handful of times. Time point denoted: newly diagnosed GD, antithyroid drugs for less than 3 months. Isolated PBMC RNA provided the starting material for the TCR library. The sample belongs to a study of regulatory T cells in long-lasting Graves disease. Arm-PCR of CDR3 regions with iRepertoire HTBI primers generated TCR beta libraries. TCRdb recomputed calls from the multiplex PCR reads with MiXCR, one row per CDR3 protein. The sample lists about 500,000 distinct CDR3 sequences, around 12% occurring once. V lost 3 bases, J lost 0 bases, and 18 bases lay in between. In germline, CDR1 is MNHEY, CDR2 SMNVEV (reference sequence). CDR3 length: 18 residues. Another study also made use of these data, one on T cells in Graves' hyperthyroidism and ophthalmopathy.

This clonotype was obtained from a young woman with Graves disease. The gene calls are TRBV27 and TRBJ2-4, with D hard to call. The input for sequencing was peripheral blood mononuclear cells (PBMCs), taken at new diagnosis, from a patient treated with antithyroid drugs. The CDR3 sequence is CASSFSHSMFLAKNIQYF. CDR3 coding DNA: TGTGCCAGCAGTTTCTCCCACTCAATGTTTCTAGCCAAAAACATTCAGTACTTC.